The next 20 T cell receptor beta chains were all read from a single sample in a study of blood T cell repertoires in COVID-19. Data came from immunoSEQ multiplex PCR; TCRdb stores just in-frame clones and leaves some out. The data show approximately 55,000 clones, with around 86% seen just once and over 5.5% held by the top ten. The sequenced material came from peripheral blood. These receptors were taken from a man aged 50 to 59 with active COVID-19.

J is TRBJ1-5 and V is TRBV27; tentatively, D is TRBD1 (6 bases). From germline, CDR1 is MNHEY and CDR2 SMNVEV (reference sequence). V was trimmed by 8 bases and J by 5 bases, leaving 13 bases between them. This CDR3 has 13 amino acids. The CDR3, as DNA: TGTGCCAGCGCCTGGGGGGGCGATCAGCCCCAGCATTTT. Translating gives CASAWGGDQPQHF.

The rearrangement uses TRBV18 and TRBJ1-6; possible D gene TRBD1, 6 bases. This CDR3 has 15 residues. Germline CDR1 reads KGHSH; CDR2 reads LQKENI. V was cut by 1 base and J by 7 bases, with 11 bases left in between. CDR3 in DNA: TGTGCCAGCTCACCACGGACAGAGGGGAATTCACCCCTCCACTTT. Encoded protein: CASSPRTEGNSPLHF.

The V gene is TRBV27, the J gene TRBJ2-7; 11 bases are a match to TRBD2. The CDR3 consists of 16 residues. V shed 2 bases and J 5 bases; nucleotides not matched to a gene: 8. Germline assignment: CDR1 MNHEY and CDR2 SMNVEV (reference sequence). CDR3 sequence (DNA): TGTGCCAGCAGTTTAACTAGCGGGGGCCCGACCCACGAGCAGTACTTC. Translating gives CASSLTSGGPTHEQYF.

This chain uses TRBV5-1 with TRBJ2-7, with D possibly matching TRBD2 (6 bases). This CDR3 spans 14 amino acids. V lost 1 base to trimming and J lost 0 bases, with 8 bases between them. The germline V gene has CDR1 SGHRS and CDR2 YFSETQ. The CDR3 sequence is CASSLMGGSYEQYF. The DNA of the CDR3 is TGCGCCAGCAGCTTGATGGGGGGCTCCTACGAGCAGTACTTC.

The rearrangement joins TRBV7-9 to TRBJ1-5; no firm D call. There are 14 residues in the CDR3. Germline-derived CDR1 and CDR2 are SEHNR and FQNEAQ (reference sequence). V gave up 2 bases and J gave up 4 bases, with 9 bases separating them. The CDR3 loop is CASSLQANNQPQHF. The CDR3 DNA is TGTGCCAGCAGCTTACAAGCAAATAATCAGCCCCAGCATTTT. Combining the CDR3 with reference TRBV7-9 and TRBJ1-5 gives the whole variable domain DTGVSQNPRHKITKRGQNVTFRCDPISEHNRLYWYRQTLGQGPEFLTYFQNEAQLEKSRLLSDRFSAERPKGSFSTLEIQRTEQGDSAMYLCASSLQANNQPQHFGDGTRLSIL.

The chain employs TRBV4-1 and TRBJ2-7; 8 positions agree with TRBD1. This CDR3 has 15 amino acids. Germline loops: CDR1 MGHRA, CDR2 YSYEKL. Trimming removed 0 bases from V and 1 base from J; junction bases left unmatched: 2. The CDR3 coding sequence is TGCGCCAGCAGCCAAGAGGGGACAGGATCCTACGAGCAGTACTTC. Protein sequence: CASSQEGTGSYEQYF.

V gene TRBV2 combines with J gene TRBJ1-1, with D possibly TRBD1 on 6 matching bases. The CDR3 spans 13 residues. Trimming shortened V by 2 bases and J by 5 bases, and 9 bases separated the two germline ends. CDR1 and CDR2 (germline): SNHLY, FYNNEI. CDR3: CASSERGGTEAFF. The CDR3 region has the DNA TGTGCCAGCAGTGAAAGGGGGGGGACTGAAGCTTTCTTT.

The chain uses TRBV18 and TRBJ2-7, with no clear D. Germline CDR1 KGHSH, CDR2 LQKENI. The CDR3 runs to 13 residues. V gave up 1 base and J gave up 0 bases, with 4 bases separating them. The CDR3 loop is CASSPRSSYEQYF. The CDR3 DNA is TGTGCCAGCTCACCACGTAGCTCCTACGAGCAGTACTTC. The whole variable domain, filled in from reference TRBV18 and TRBJ2-7, reads NAGVMQNPRHLVRRRGQEARLRCSPMKGHSHVYWYRQLPEEGLKFMVYLQKENIIDESGMPKERFSAEFPKEGPSILRIQQVVRGDSAAYFCASSPRSSYEQYFGPGTRLTVT.

This rearrangement joins TRBV5-1 to TRBJ2-7; weak D call: TRBD2 (5 bases). The CDR3 length is 14 residues. Trimming left V 1 base short and J 2 bases short, with 10 bases between. CDR1 is SGHRS, CDR2 YFSETQ, per germline. The CDR3 region is CASSLLGVTYEQYF. In DNA, the CDR3 is TGCGCCAGCAGCTTGCTGGGAGTCACCTACGAGCAGTACTTC.

The chain links TRBV6-5 to TRBJ1-2; D possibly corresponds to TRBD1 (6 bases). V was shortened by 0 bases and J by 5 bases, with 16 bases between the two germline ends. Germline CDR1 is MNHEY and CDR2 is SVGAGI. The length of the CDR3 is 16 residues. CDR3 region: CASSYSSAGAGYGYTF. CDR3 in DNA: TGTGCCAGCAGTTACTCCTCGGCAGGGGCGGGTTATGGCTACACCTTC.

The rearrangement links TRBV9 to TRBJ1-6; no firm D call. V shed 0 bases and J shed 8 bases, with 6 bases lying between them. This CDR3 spans 13 amino acids. In germline, CDR1 is SGDLS, CDR2 YYNGEE. The CDR3 protein is CASSVVPDSPLHF. CDR3 DNA sequence: TGTGCCAGCAGCGTAGTTCCGGATTCACCCCTCCACTTT.

The J gene is TRBJ1-2, the V gene TRBV24-1; D might be TRBD1 (5 bases). The V end lost 2 bases, the J end lost 1 base, and 10 bases lay between the germline ends. This CDR3 is 15 amino acids long. Per germline, CDR1 KGHDR and CDR2 SFDVKD. The CDR3 here is CATSDSDDSNYGYTF. As DNA, the CDR3 is TGTGCCACCAGTGATTCTGATGACAGTAACTATGGCTACACCTTC.

CDR3 nucleotide sequence: TGTGCCAGCTCACCAACAGTGGCGAGTACTGAAGCTTTCTTT. Translated: CASSPTVASTEAFF. The V gene is TRBV18, the J gene TRBJ1-1; D remains unclear. The V gene's germline CDR1 is KGHSH and CDR2 LQKENI. This CDR3 spans 14 amino acids. V lost 2 bases and J lost 5, with 12 bases in between.

This rearrangement joins TRBV7-9 to TRBJ1-4; 7 nucleotides agree with TRBD1. Germline V gene sequence: CDR1 SEHNR, CDR2 FQNEAQ (reference sequence). This CDR3 spans 16 amino acids. Losses at the gene ends were 1 base for V and 5 bases for J; bases not matched to a gene: 7. As DNA, the CDR3 is TGTGCCAGCAGCTTAGGTGGTACAGGGGTAAATGAAAAACTGTTTTTT. Amino acid sequence: CASSLGGTGVNEKLFF.

CDR3 in amino acids: CAWSVGGYTEAFF. In nucleotides, the CDR3 is TGTGCCTGGAGTGTGGGGGGGTACACTGAAGCTTTCTTT. The chain couples TRBV30 to TRBJ1-1, with D perhaps TRBD1 (5 bases). Trimming removed 0 bases at V and 3 bases at J, with 8 bases between. CDR3 size: 13 residues. CDR1 GTSNPN and CDR2 SVGIG come from the germline V gene (reference sequence).

This chain joins TRBV4-3 and TRBJ1-2, with 10 bases aligning to TRBD1. Germline CDR1 and CDR2: LGHNA and YSLEER. The CDR3 contains 16 residues. After removal of 1 base from V and 8 bases from J, the junction contained 10 bases not matched to a gene. CDR3 sequence: CASSQVAGTGVRGYTF. The CDR3 DNA is TGCGCCAGCAGCCAAGTGGCCGGGACAGGGGTAAGGGGCTACACCTTC.

The genes are TRBV19 and TRBJ2-1; D possibly corresponds to TRBD1 (6 bases). Deletions cut 0 bases from V and 9 bases from J, with 18 bases between. The CDR3 has 16 residues. Germline-derived CDR1 and CDR2 are LNHDA and SQIVND (reference sequence). The CDR3 spells CASSIDLNMGASEQFF. CDR3 DNA: TGTGCCAGTAGTATAGATCTCAACATGGGGGCCAGTGAGCAGTTCTTC.

V gene TRBV30 combines with J gene TRBJ1-4; no firm D call. Germline CDR1 and CDR2: GTSNPN and SVGIG (reference sequence). The CDR3 sequence is 16 residues long. V was pared by 3 bases and J by 0 bases, with 14 bases between. The CDR3 loop reads CAWSDSPSATNEKLFF. CDR3 bases: TGTGCCTGGAGCGACTCCCCCTCCGCAACTAATGAAAAACTGTTTTTT.

The genes are TRBV3-1 (or the pseudogene TRBV3-2) and TRBJ1-2, with D tentatively TRBD1 (6 bases). The CDR3 totals 14 residues. Between the trimmed V and J ends, which lost 0 bases and 5 bases, there was a span of 10 bases. Germline lookup yields CDR1 LGHDT and CDR2 YNNKEL (reference sequence). CDR3 amino acids: CASSQDYRVYGYTF. The CDR3 nucleotides read TGTGCCAGCAGCCAAGATTACAGGGTTTATGGCTACACCTTC.

This sequence joins TRBV5-1 and TRBJ2-3, with 13 bases identical to TRBD2. The CDR3 totals 16 residues. CDR1 SGHRS and CDR2 YFSETQ come from the germline V gene. J was trimmed by 2 bases and V by 4 bases; bases with no gene match: 4. The CDR3 region is CASSKGLAGSTDTQYF. The CDR3 nucleotides read TGCGCCAGCAGCAAGGGACTAGCGGGATCCACAGATACGCAGTATTTT.